This T cell receptor (beta chain) is from a study of radiation and T cells in renal cell carcinoma. Documented time point: baseline pretreatment blood. The treatment was: 15 Gy SBRT to primary tumor, nephrectomy 4 weeks later. This clone turned up a few times. V lost 5 bases and J lost 0, with 4 bases in between. CDR1 and CDR2 (germline): SNHLY, FYNNEI. This CDR3 comprises 12 residues. Profiled with immunoSEQ multiplex PCR; TCRdb holds only in-frame clones, not every one. The sample yields some 50,000 clones, 65% to 90% seen once. The chain has TRBV2 and TRBJ1-1; D remains ambiguous. This sample comprised blood, obtained from a patient whose treatment included radiotherapy and nephrectomy. The sequence was collected from a woman aged 70 to 79 with renal cell carcinoma. CDR3 DNA: TGTGCCAGCAGTTTGGTGAACACTGAAGCTTTCTTT. Protein product: CASSLVNTEAFF. The full variable domain, in which reference TRBV2 and TRBJ1-1 provide the parts outside the CDR3, is EPEVTQTPSHQVTQMGQEVILRCVPISNHLYFYWYRQILGQKVEFLVSFYNNEISEKSEIFDDQFSVERPDGSNFTLKIRSTKLEDSAMYFCASSLVNTEAFFGQGTRLTVV.